This T cell receptor (beta chain) was sequenced in a study of CD8 T cells in ankylosing spondylitis. Study results and limitations: Ankylosing spondylitis blood appeared to carry a characteristic TCR beta motif of seven to nine highly homologous variants. Reported data indicate significant enrichment of disease-linked clones within matched ankylosing spondylitis synovial fluid. As for the disease-linked clones, they showed a CD8+ phenotype and occurred at relatively low frequencies in peripheral blood.

The CDR3 spans 13 residues. Per germline, CDR1 MNHEY and CDR2 SVGEGT. With 8 bases removed from V and 8 bases from J, the gap between germline ends came to 16 bases. For this clonotype: As yet, its antigen is unknown.

TCR beta libraries were made by quantitative 5'-RACE with molecular barcodes. TCRdb reprocessed the 5' RACE reads via MiXCR and lists one record per CDR3 protein. The sample includes 220,000 or so distinct CDR3 sequences, around 16% of them seen just once. This TCR derives from a male donor with ankylosing spondylitis. The chain is built from TRBV6-2 or TRBV6-3 and TRBJ2-1; D is unclear. The material sequenced was blood, either unsorted or a sorted T cell fraction (not recorded which). The CDR3 sequence is CASSRLTLDEQFF. The CDR3 DNA sequence: TGTGCCAGCTCCCGCCTCACTTTAGATGAGCAGTTCTTC.